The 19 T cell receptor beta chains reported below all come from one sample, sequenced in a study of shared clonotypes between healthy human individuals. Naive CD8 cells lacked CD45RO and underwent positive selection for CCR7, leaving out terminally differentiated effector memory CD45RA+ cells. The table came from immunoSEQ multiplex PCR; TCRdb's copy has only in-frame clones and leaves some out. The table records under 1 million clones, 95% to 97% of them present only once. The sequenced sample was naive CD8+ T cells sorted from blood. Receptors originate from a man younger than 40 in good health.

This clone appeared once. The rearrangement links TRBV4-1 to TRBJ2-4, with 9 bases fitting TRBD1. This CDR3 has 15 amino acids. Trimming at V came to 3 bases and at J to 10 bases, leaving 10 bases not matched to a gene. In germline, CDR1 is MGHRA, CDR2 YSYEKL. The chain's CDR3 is CASSHRTGGVGIQYF. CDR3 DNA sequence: TGCGCCAGCAGCCACCGTACAGGGGGCGTAGGGATTCAGTACTTC.

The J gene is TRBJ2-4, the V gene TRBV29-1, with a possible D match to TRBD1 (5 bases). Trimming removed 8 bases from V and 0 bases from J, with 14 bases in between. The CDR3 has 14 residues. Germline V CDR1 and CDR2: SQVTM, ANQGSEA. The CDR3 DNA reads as TGCAGCTCCAGGGAACAGCTAGCCAAAAACATTCAGTACTTC. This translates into CSSREQLAKNIQYF.

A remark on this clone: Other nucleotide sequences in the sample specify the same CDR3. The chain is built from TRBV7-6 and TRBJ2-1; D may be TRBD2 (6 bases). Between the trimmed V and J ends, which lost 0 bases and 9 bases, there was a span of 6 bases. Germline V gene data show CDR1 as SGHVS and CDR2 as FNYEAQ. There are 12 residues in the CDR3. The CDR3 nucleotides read TGTGCCAGCAGCTTAGCGGGAGGTGAGCAGTTCTTC. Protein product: CASSLAGGEQFF.

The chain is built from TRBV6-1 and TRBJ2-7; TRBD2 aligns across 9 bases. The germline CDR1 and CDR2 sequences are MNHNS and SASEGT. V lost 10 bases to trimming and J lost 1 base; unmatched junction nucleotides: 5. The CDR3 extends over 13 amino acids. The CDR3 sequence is CAIGLALSYEQYF. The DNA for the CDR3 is TGTGCCATCGGACTAGCGCTGTCCTACGAGCAGTACTTC.

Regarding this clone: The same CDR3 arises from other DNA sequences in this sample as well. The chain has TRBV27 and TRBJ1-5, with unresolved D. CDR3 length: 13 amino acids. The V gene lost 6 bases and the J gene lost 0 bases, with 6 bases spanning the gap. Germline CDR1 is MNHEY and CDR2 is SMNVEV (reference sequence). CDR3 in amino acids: CASSYYSNQPQHF. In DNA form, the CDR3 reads TGTGCCAGCAGCTATTATAGCAATCAGCCCCAGCATTTT.

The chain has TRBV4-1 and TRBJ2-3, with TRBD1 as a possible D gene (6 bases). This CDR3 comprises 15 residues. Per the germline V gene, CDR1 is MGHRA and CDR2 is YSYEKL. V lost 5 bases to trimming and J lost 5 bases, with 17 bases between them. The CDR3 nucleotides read TGCGCCAGCAGCGAGATCCAGGGGATTGGAGATACGCAGTATTTT. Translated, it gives CASSEIQGIGDTQYF.

The CDR3 loop is CSVELAVRLNEQFF. The DNA for the CDR3 is TGCAGCGTTGAATTGGCAGTAAGACTCAATGAGCAGTTCTTC. This chain connects TRBV29-1 to TRBJ2-1; D is ambiguous. The CDR3 has 14 amino acids. CDR1 and CDR2 from the germline V gene are SQVTM and ANQGSEA. V lost 2 bases and J lost 6, with 14 bases in between.

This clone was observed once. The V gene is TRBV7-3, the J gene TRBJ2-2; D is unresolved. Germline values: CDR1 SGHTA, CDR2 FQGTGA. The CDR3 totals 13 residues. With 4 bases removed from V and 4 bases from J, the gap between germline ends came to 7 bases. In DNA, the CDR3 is TGTGCCAGCAGCTCGACAACCACCGGGGAGCTGTTTTTT. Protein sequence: CASSSTTTGELFF.

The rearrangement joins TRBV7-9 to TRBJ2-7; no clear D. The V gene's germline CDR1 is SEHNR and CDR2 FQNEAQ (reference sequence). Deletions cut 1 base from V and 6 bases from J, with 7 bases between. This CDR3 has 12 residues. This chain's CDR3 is CASSLESGEQYF. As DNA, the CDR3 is TGTGCCAGCAGCTTAGAATCTGGCGAGCAGTACTTC. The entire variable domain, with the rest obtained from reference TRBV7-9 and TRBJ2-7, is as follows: DTGVSQNPRHKITKRGQNVTFRCDPISEHNRLYWYRQTLGQGPEFLTYFQNEAQLEKSRLLSDRFSAERPKGSFSTLEIQRTEQGDSAMYLCASSLESGEQYFGPGTRLTVT.

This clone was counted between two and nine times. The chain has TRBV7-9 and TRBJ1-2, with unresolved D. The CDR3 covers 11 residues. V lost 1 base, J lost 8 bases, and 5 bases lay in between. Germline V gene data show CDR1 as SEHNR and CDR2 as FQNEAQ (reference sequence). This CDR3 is CASSLVPGYTF. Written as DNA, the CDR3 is TGTGCCAGCAGCTTAGTTCCCGGCTACACCTTC.

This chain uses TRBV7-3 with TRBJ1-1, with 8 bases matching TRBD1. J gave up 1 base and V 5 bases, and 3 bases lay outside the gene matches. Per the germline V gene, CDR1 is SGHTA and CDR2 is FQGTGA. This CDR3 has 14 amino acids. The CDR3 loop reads CASSPDRGNTEAFF. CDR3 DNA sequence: TGTGCCAGCAGCCCAGACAGGGGGAACACTGAAGCTTTCTTT. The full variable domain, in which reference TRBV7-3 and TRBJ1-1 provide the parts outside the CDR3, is GAGVSQTPSNKVTEKGKYVELRCDPISGHTALYWYRQSLGQGPEFLIYFQGTGAADDSGLPNDRFFAVRPEGSVSTLKIQRTERGDSAVYLCASSPDRGNTEAFFGQGTRLTVV.

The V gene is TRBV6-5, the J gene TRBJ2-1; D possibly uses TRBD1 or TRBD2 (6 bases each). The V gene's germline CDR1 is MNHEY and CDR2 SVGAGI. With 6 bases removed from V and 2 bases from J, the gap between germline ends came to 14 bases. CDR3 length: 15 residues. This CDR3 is CASSPMGGTYNEQFF. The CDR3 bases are TGTGCCAGCAGCCCCATGGGGGGCACCTACAATGAGCAGTTCTTC.

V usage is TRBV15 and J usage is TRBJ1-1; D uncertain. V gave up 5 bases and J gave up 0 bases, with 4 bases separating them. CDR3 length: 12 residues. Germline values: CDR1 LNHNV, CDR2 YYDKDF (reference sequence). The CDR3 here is CATSQMNTEAFF. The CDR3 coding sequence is TGTGCCACCAGCCAGATGAACACTGAAGCTTTCTTT.

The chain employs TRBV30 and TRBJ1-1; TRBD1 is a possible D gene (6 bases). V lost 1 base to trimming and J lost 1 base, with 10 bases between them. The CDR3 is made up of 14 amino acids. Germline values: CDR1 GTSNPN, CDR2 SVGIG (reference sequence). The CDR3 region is CAWSERGANTEAFF. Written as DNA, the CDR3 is TGTGCCTGGAGTGAGCGGGGGGCGAACACTGAAGCTTTCTTT. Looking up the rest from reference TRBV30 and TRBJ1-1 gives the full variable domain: SQTIHQWPATLVQPVGSPLSLECTVEGTSNPNLYWYRQAAGRGLQLLFYSVGIGQISSEVPQNLSASRPQDRQFILSSKKLLLSDSGFYLCAWSERGANTEAFFGQGTRLTVV.

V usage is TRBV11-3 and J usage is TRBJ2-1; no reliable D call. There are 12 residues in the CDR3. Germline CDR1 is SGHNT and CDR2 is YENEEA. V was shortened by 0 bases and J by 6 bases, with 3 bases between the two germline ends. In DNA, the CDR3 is TGTGCCAGCAGCTTAGATCCCAATGAGCAGTTCTTC. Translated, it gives CASSLDPNEQFF.

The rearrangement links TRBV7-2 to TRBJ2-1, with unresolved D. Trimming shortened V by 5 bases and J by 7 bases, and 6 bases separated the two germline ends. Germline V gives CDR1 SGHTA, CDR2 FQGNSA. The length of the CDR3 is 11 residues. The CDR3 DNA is TGTGCCAGCAGCGCAAGTAATGAGCAGTTCTTC. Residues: CASSASNEQFF.

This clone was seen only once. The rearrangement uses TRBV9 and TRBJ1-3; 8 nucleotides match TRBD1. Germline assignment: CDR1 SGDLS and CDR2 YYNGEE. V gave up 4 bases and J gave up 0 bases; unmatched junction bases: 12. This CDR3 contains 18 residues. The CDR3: CASSPWTGNAYSGNTIYF. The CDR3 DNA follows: TGTGCCAGCAGCCCCTGGACAGGGAATGCGTACTCTGGAAACACCATATATTTT.

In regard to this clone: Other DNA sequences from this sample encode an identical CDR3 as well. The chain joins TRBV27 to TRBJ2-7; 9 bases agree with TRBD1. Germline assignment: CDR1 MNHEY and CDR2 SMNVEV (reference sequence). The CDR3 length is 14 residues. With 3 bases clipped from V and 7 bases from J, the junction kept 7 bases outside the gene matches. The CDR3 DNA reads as TGTGCCAGCAGTTTCCTGGGACAGGGAAGGGAGCAGTACTTC. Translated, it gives CASSFLGQGREQYF.

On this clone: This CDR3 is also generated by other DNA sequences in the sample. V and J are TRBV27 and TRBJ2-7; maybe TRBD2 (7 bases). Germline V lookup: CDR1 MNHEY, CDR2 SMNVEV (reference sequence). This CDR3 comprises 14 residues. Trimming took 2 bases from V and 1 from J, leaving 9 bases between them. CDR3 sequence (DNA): TGTGCCAGCAGTTTAAAGGGGGGGTCCTACGAGCAGTACTTC. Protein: CASSLKGGSYEQYF.